This paragraph reports one T cell receptor beta chain. What it recognizes is unknown. The trim removed 5 bases at V and 8 bases at J, leaving 7 bases unmatched. Germline V gives CDR1 MNHEY, CDR2 SVGAGI. This CDR3 has 16 residues. These data come from a study of blood T cells in healthy people across ages. Findings and limits, study-wide: More naive CD4+ cells and higher diversity were found in long-lived than in aged donors.

A sample-barcoded 5' primer and a J-beta primer mix were used in a second PCR of about 7 to 12 cycles. TCRdb reanalysed the 5' RACE reads using MiXCR and keeps one entry per CDR3 protein. Among about 780,000 distinct CDR3 sequences listed, approximately 65% were seen once. This chain uses TRBV6-5 with TRBJ2-1, with TRBD2 matching 15 bases. This TCR was recovered from a man aged 30-40 years in good health. The sequencing sample was made of blood. The CDR3, as DNA: TGTGCCAGCAGTCGGACTAGCGGGGGGGCTATGGATGAGCAGTTCTTC. Encoded protein: CASSRTSGGAMDEQFF.